This entry concerns a single TCR beta chain. In this sample, this clone turned up once. No antigen is known for it. No base quality information exists; no much larger clone differs at one position. The data derive from a study of shared clonotypes between healthy human individuals (TCRdb year 2020). About the full investigation: The cohort comprised a couple of women and a few men aged 18 to 49 years. Libraries were prepared and TCR repertoires were sequenced by different laboratories using diverse techniques, in order to increase sequencing depth and limit assay-specific biases. Per donor, leukapheresis produced somewhere between about 0.94 and 9.5 billion PBMCs. To estimate repertoire size and how much clonotype sharing occurs between individuals, the study deeply sequenced the blood TCR repertoires of several healthy adults. For each donor, CD4 naive and CD4 memory were each given three plates, CD8 naive was given two plates, and CD8 memory was given one plate. What the study reported, not specific to this receptor: Sampling was restricted to blood, and TCR repertoires in tissue are likely to differ from TCR repertoires in blood. Pairwise subsampling led to the expectation that sequencing depth would affect the degree of clonotype sharing among donors. Across a handful of donors, around 5% of naive CD4, 3% to 4% of naive CD8, around 2.1% of memory CD4, and approximately 0.4% of memory CD8 clonotypes were shared. Rarefaction of sorted-subset datasets indicated incomplete sequencing despite the large sequencing depth. Naive subsets generally had larger estimated clonotype richness than memory subsets did. Compared with non-shared clonotypes, clonotypes shared by all four sorted-subset donors had higher generation probabilities. Because the study included a small number of donors, the genetic and exposure-history diversity represented was limited.

CD8 naive samples were obtained by positive selection for CCR7 among CD45RO-negative cells, yielding a CD45RA+CCR7+ population from which TemRA cells were excluded. The donors were healthy, HIV-negative adults who had no recently reported acute infections or vaccinations. Every donor was a Caucasian adult living in Nashville, Tennessee, USA. Blood was obtained by leukapheresis, after which PBMCs were separated by Ficoll-Histopaque density gradient centrifugation and cryopreserved in liquid nitrogen vapor phase. Analytical flow cytometry was used to check the purity and quantity of each magnetically sorted T cell population. From each sorted fraction, genomic DNA was isolated and quantified by UV absorbance on a Nanodrop 2000c. V and J are trimmed by 5 bases and 4 bases, and the gene matches miss 12 bases of the junction. CDR1 and CDR2 are drawn from the germline V gene (reference sequence): SEHNR, FQNEAQ. The CDR3 runs 16 amino acids, cysteine and phenylalanine included. Only the CDR3 portion is preserved as DNA: 48 bases, with reading frame beginning at the first base.

Using the deep immunoSEQ assay, TCR CDR3 regions were amplified from genomic DNA by multiplex PCR. Extracted genomic DNA from each cell subset was distributed evenly across all wells of several immunoSEQ 96-well plates, and each plate was treated as a replicate. For sorted subsets, 200 ng of genomic DNA, equivalent to around 29,000 T cell genomes, went into each replicate PCR. Purified libraries were measured with a Qubit 3.0 fluorometer, size-checked on a Bioanalyzer 2100, and measured again with the KAPA Library Quantification kit. A separate single-read 150-cycle Illumina NextSeq 550 flow cell was used to sequence each immunoSEQ 96-well plate. The authors processed their data as follows. Because the immunoSEQ output included only junctional sequences and no quality scores, the filtering could not be the same as the filtering used for full-length reads. Sequences were annotated with PyIR, a Python wrapper for IgBLAST v1.9, using IMGT germline references to assign V/J genes and CDR3. Any read was removed if the V/J assignment was weak (E-value above 1e-6), the CDR3 was missing, or the read contained stop codons, out-of-frame junctions, or ambiguous translated residues. A V3J clonotype was defined by an identical inferred V gene, J gene, and CDR3 amino acid sequence. Percentage overlap between repertoires was calculated by dividing the number of shared unique clonotypes by the size of the smaller repertoire. Richness of each repertoire was evaluated using RTK rarefaction, the Chao1 estimator, and Recon v2.1 estimates of unobserved clonotypes. OLGA was used to compute generation probabilities for all TCRbeta clonotypes that the gDNA method yielded from a few donors. TCRdb carries this immuneACCESS record with in-frame sequences only. Its versions omit some clonotypes, under half of them owing to an unresolved V gene in the studies checked, with the rest unexplained. V and J calls and clone size are copied from that table; D and trimming were computed from the DNA. In all, the sample holds some 2.1 million clones, and approximately 94% of those were seen once. 1% to 1.3% of the sample goes to the ten largest clones.

The chain employs TRBV7-9 and TRBJ2-3; the junction holds 7 bases that match TRBD1. Sequencing was carried out using naive CD8+ T cells sorted from blood. Interpreted using the paper, the cell subset or site label stands for: CD45RA+CCR7+. The receptor was derived from a man in his late teens or twenties in good health. This receptor has the CDR3 CASSPPTGKYADTQYF. At the DNA level, the sequence is TGTGCCAGCAGCCCACCGACAGGGAAGTACGCAGATACGCAGTATTTT.